This is a list of T cell receptor beta chains from one sample in a study of T-cell memory formation after mild COVID-19. TCRdb re-derived calls from the 5' RACE reads in MiXCR, one entry per CDR3 protein. The sample comprises approximately 180,000 distinct CDR3 sequences, 16% of which are singletons, and approximately 2.1% rests with the top ten. Input material: PBMCs or a T cell subset sorted from them (not recorded which). The receptors were sampled from an adult woman who had mild COVID-19 (a few samples of this study predate the infection). Cell type and time point are not known. The CDR3 runs from the conserved cysteine through the conserved F or W. D genes are given only for firm matches. Size is omitted from some rows. Given values are once, few, many or a class for expanded clones.

j_call	clone_size	v_call	d_call	cdr3_nt	cdr3_aa
TRBJ2-7	-	TRBV27	TRBD2	TGTGCCAGCAGCAAACTAGCGGGAGGCTTCTACGAGCAGTACTTC	CASSKLAGGFYEQYF
TRBJ1-5	few	TRBV10-3	-	TGTGCCATCAGTGAGCACCTGCTAGAATTTAGCAATCAGCCCCAGCATTTT	CAISEHLLEFSNQPQHF
TRBJ2-4	-	TRBV5-6	-	TGTGCCAGCAGCTTATCGGGGGCGAGTGTGGACATTCAGTACTTC	CASSLSGASVDIQYF
TRBJ2-1	-	TRBV3-1	TRBD2	TGTGCCAGCAGCCCTAATTCACCCCTCTCTAGCGGCTACAATGAGCAGTTCTTC	CASSPNSPLSSGYNEQFF
TRBJ1-2	-	TRBV12-3/TRBV12-4	TRBD1	TGTGCCAGCAGAAGACAGGGGGCGAGTGGCTACACCTTC	CASRRQGASGYTF
TRBJ2-1	-	TRBV28	TRBD1	TGTGCCAGCAGAACCGGGACAGGGCTTAATGAGCAGTTCTTC	CASRTGTGLNEQFF
TRBJ2-2	few	TRBV14	TRBD1	TGTGCCAGCAGCCCATACACTGGGACAGTCGGGGAGCTGTTTTTT	CASSPYTGTVGELFF
TRBJ2-3	many	TRBV12-3/TRBV12-4	-	TGTGCCAGCAGCCTGGGAGGGGGACCCACAGATACGCAGTATTTT	CASSLGGGPTDTQYF
TRBJ2-3	-	TRBV12-3/TRBV12-4	-	TGTGCCAGCAGTTCTGGGGGGCCTAAAACCACAGATACGCAGTATTTT	CASSSGGPKTTDTQYF
TRBJ2-1	few	TRBV5-4	-	TGTGCCAGCAGCCCGCGGAAGCACAATGAGCAGTTCTTC	CASSPRKHNEQFF
TRBJ2-7	-	TRBV4-1	-	TGCGCCAGCAGCCAAGAAAAACTACCCTCCTACGAGCAGTACTTC	CASSQEKLPSYEQYF
TRBJ1-2	few	TRBV7-8	-	TGTGCCAGCAGCTTAGAGGTGGGGTATGGCTACACCTTC	CASSLEVGYGYTF
TRBJ2-1	-	TRBV11-1	TRBD2	TGTGCCAGCAGCCCGAAGCGGGGGGGCTTTTTGAATGAGCAGTTCTTC	CASSPKRGGFLNEQFF
TRBJ1-2	-	TRBV6-5	-	TGTGCCAGCAGCCCAGGGGATAACGGTGGCTACACCTTC	CASSPGDNGGYTF
TRBJ2-3	many	TRBV7-8	-	TGTGCCAGCAGCTTAAATGTAGGGACAGATACGCAGTATTTT	CASSLNVGTDTQYF
TRBJ1-5	-	TRBV18	-	TGTGCCAGCTCGCCCGGCGGTATTAGCAATCAGCCCCAGCATTTT	CASSPGGISNQPQHF
TRBJ2-2	-	TRBV14	TRBD2	TGTGCCAGCAGCCTACTAGCGGGAGTTTCCGGGGAGCTGTTTTTT	CASSLLAGVSGELFF
TRBJ2-3	few	TRBV4-2	TRBD2	TGTGCCAGCAGCCCAGCGGGAGTAGTGAGAACAGATACGCAGTATTTT	CASSPAGVVRTDTQYF
TRBJ2-1	-	TRBV18	TRBD2	TGTGCCAGCTCACCACCGGGACTAGCGGGTCTCGTTTCCTACAATGAGCAGTTCTTC	CASSPPGLAGLVSYNEQFF
TRBJ1-1	few	TRBV20-1	-	TGCAGTGCTATTCCGGGGACTGAAGCTTTCTTT	CSAIPGTEAFF
TRBJ2-7	few	TRBV7-8	-	TGTGCCAGCAGCTTAGTCGACGCGGGATACGAGCAGTACTTC	CASSLVDAGYEQYF
TRBJ2-7	-	TRBV18	-	TGTGCCAGCTCACCACTGCTCTACAGGACCGCCGGCTACGAGCAGTACTTC	CASSPLLYRTAGYEQYF
TRBJ1-2	-	TRBV12-5	TRBD1	TGTGCTAGTGGTTTGGTACCGGGGACAGCTTCTTCAGGGTCTGGCTACACCTTC	CASGLVPGTASSGSGYTF
TRBJ2-3	-	TRBV29-1	-	TGCAGCGGGTCAGGGGAAGGGGGCACAGATACGCAGTATTTT	CSGSGEGGTDTQYF
TRBJ1-2	-	TRBV4-2	-	TGTGCCAGCAGCCAAGACCCCAGTCCTTGGACAGACTATGGCTACACCTTC	CASSQDPSPWTDYGYTF